The 3 T cell receptor beta chains below come from one sample, sequenced in a study of CD8 T cells in ankylosing spondylitis. TCRdb re-derived calls from the 5' RACE reads in MiXCR, one entry per CDR3 protein. In the table there are about 500,000 distinct CDR3 sequences, 10% to 15% of which are singletons. Their cognate antigens are unknown. Study-level results: Ankylosing spondylitis blood appeared to be characterized by a TCR beta motif of eight highly homologous variants.

Material: blood, either unsorted or a sorted T cell fraction (not recorded which). These receptors all come from a male donor with ankylosing spondylitis.

This clonotype was observed a few times. V is TRBV12-3 or TRBV12-4 and J is TRBJ2-2; D perhaps matches TRBD1 (6 bases). Trimming removed 7 bases from V and 5 bases from J, with 14 bases in between. The CDR3 is made up of 14 amino acids. CDR3 nucleotide sequence: TGTGCCAGCAATATACAGGGTTCTACCGGGGAGCTGTTTTTT. Residues: CASNIQGSTGELFF.

At least ten counts were recorded for this clonotype. This chain links TRBV3-1 with TRBJ2-1, with TRBD2 identical over 7 bases. The CDR3 has 16 residues. Losses at the gene ends were 5 bases for V and 6 bases for J; bases not matched to a gene: 13. Germline assignment: CDR1 LGHDT and CDR2 YNNKEL (reference sequence). DNA for the CDR3: TGTGCCAGCAGCTCACGGGAGCGGGATCTAGGCAATGAGCAGTTCTTC. Residues: CASSSRERDLGNEQFF.

This clonotype was observed a handful of times. This CDR3 is CASSLGDPGSYEQYV. The CDR3 nucleotides read TGTGCCAGCAGCTTGGGCGATCCCGGTTCCTACGAGCAGTACGTC. The chain combines TRBV7-2 with TRBJ2-7, with unresolved D. There are 15 residues in the CDR3. The germline V gene encodes CDR1 SGHTA and CDR2 FQGNSA. V lost 3 bases to trimming and J lost 1 base, with 13 bases between them.